This TCR beta chain appears in the sequencing data of a study of metastatic and nonmetastatic thyroid tumors. Overall study context: Repertoires from blood and tumor or nodule tissue of malignant and benign thyroid patients were compared. Study-level results: TCR beta diversity was reportedly significantly higher in malignant thyroid tumors than benign nodules, in blood and tumor.

As processed by the authors: Clinicopathological groups differed in CDR3, with these differences serving to build a distant-metastasis classifier for papillary thyroid cancer. TCRdb reanalyzed the PCR reads with MiXCR. TCRdb, not the original authors, processed these V and J calls. This table holds around 31,000 clones, 30% found once. All patients were untreated before thyroid surgery. For this clone: Its target is not known.

The receptor comes from a female donor with papillary thyroid cancer or a benign thyroid nodule (not recorded which). Some clones in this sample may be carry-over from other donors' samples. The material sequenced was blood.

In nucleotides, the CDR3 is TGTGCCAGCAGCTTAGGCGAGAGACTAGCGGGACGCAATGAGCAGTTCTTC. It yields the protein CASSLGERLAGRNEQFF. The V gene is TRBV7-8, the J gene TRBJ2-1, with 11 bases matching TRBD2. This CDR3 spans 17 amino acids. V shed 1 base and J 6 bases; nucleotides not matched to a gene: 8. CDR1 is SGHVS, CDR2 FQNEAQ, per germline.